The entry below gives a single TCR beta chain sequence along with its context. With 4 bases removed from V and 7 bases from J, the gap between germline ends came to 10 bases. Germline V lookup: CDR1 LGHNA, CDR2 YSLEER. The CDR3 is 12 residues long. The sample belongs to a study of T cell changes during pregnancy in multiple sclerosis. Only in-frame clones appear in the TCRdb table, and some are missing; sequencing was by immunoSEQ multiplex PCR. The sample lists some 71,000 clones, roughly 91% occurring once. Here the sequenced sample was CD4+ T cells from peripheral blood mononuclear cells, taken in the third trimester of pregnancy. This TCR came from a female donor in good health, enrolled as a control in a pregnancy study. V usage is TRBV4-3 and J usage is TRBJ1-2; a weak D match, TRBD1 (5 bases). The CDR3 reads CASSPGLGGYTF. The CDR3 nucleotides read TGCGCCAGCAGCCCAGGGTTGGGTGGCTACACCTTC.